This T cell receptor beta chain was sequenced during a study of cytomegalovirus exposure and HLA in healthy donors. Study conclusions and caveats: Cytomegalovirus association was assigned to more than 150 TCR beta chains. The classifier was said to identify cytomegalovirus status with high specificity and sensitivity. Testing in vitro showed a few CMV-associated chains specific for CMV antigens.

Trimming removed 4 bases from V and 1 base from J, with 14 bases in between. Germline loops: CDR1 SGHRS, CDR2 YFSETQ. This CDR3 region has 15 residues. The donors formed part of the approximately 130-subject validation cohort, distinct from the approximately 670-subject first cohort. With regard to this clone: No antigen is known for it.

Profiling relied on immunoSEQ multiplex PCR, and the TCRdb table lists in-frame clones only, not all of them. The top ten hold about 0.61% of the sample, which has tens of thousands of clones, 93% seen once. The sequencing sample was made of PBMCs. The V gene is TRBV5-1, the J gene TRBJ2-5; perhaps TRBD2 as D (6 bases). The TCR sequence derives from a young man in good health and CMV-seronegative. CDR3 coding DNA: TGCGCCAGCAGCGGCGGGGTAAGGACCCAAGAGACCCAGTACTTC. Its protein is CASSGGVRTQETQYF.